Following are 17 T cell receptor beta chains from one sample sequenced in a study of blood T cell repertoires in COVID-19. Clones were read by immunoSEQ multiplex PCR, and TCRdb kept only the in-frame ones, dropping some. The sample includes 310,000 or so clones, around nine tenths of them seen just once. The specimen was PBMCs or T cells enriched from blood (not recorded which). These receptors were taken from a woman aged 30 to 39 who had recovered from COVID-19.

The V and J genes are TRBV28 and TRBJ2-3, with 9 nucleotides matching TRBD2. The V gene's germline CDR1 is MDHEN and CDR2 SYDVKM. The trim removed 4 bases at V and 3 bases at J, leaving 2 bases unmatched. The CDR3 is 14 amino acids. The CDR3 DNA follows: TGTGCCAGCAGTTCTGCGGGAGGGACAGATACGCAGTATTTT. Translation gives CASSSAGGTDTQYF.

J is TRBJ1-2 and V is TRBV28; tentative D call: TRBD1 (6 bases). V gave up 4 bases and J gave up 8 bases, with 11 bases separating them. Germline CDR1 and CDR2: MDHEN and SYDVKM. The CDR3 runs 12 residues. CDR3 coding DNA: TGTGCCAGCAGTTCCGGGACACTGGGCTACACCTTC. The encoded protein is CASSSGTLGYTF.

The rearrangement joins TRBV27 to TRBJ1-4, with 9 bases identical to TRBD1. Germline CDR1 MNHEY, CDR2 SMNVEV (reference sequence). J was trimmed by 10 bases and V by 3 bases; bases with no gene match: 6. The CDR3 totals 14 residues. The CDR3: CASSFSDRGRKLFF. The CDR3 DNA is TGTGCCAGCAGTTTTTCGGACAGGGGAAGAAAACTGTTTTTT.

The gene calls are TRBV5-6 and TRBJ2-7; TRBD2 agrees at 9 bases. CDR1 is SGHDT and CDR2 is YYEEEE in the germline V gene. V was clipped by 0 bases and J by 4 bases; unmatched bases: 5. This CDR3 spans 15 amino acids. DNA for the CDR3: TGTGCCAGCAGCTTGGATAGCGGGAGTAGGTACGAGCAGTACTTC. It encodes CASSLDSGSRYEQYF. Full variable domain (outside the CDR3, taken from reference TRBV5-6 and TRBJ2-7): DAGVTQSPTHLIKTRGQQVTLRCSPKSGHDTVSWYQQALGQGPQFIFQYYEEEERQRGNFPDRFSGHQFPNYSSELNVNALLLGDSALYLCASSLDSGSRYEQYFGPGTRLTVT.

The chain couples TRBV19 to TRBJ2-5, with TRBD2 matching over 8 bases. This CDR3 is 16 amino acids long. V shed 6 bases, J shed 1 base, and the junction held 10 bases outside the gene matches. The germline V gene has CDR1 LNHDA and CDR2 SQIVND (reference sequence). The CDR3 loop is CASSSRVAGSQETQYF. Here the CDR3 DNA reads TGTGCCAGTAGCTCTCGAGTAGCGGGATCCCAAGAGACCCAGTACTTC.

CDR3: CASTPPGREGHTQYF. The CDR3 coding sequence is TGTGCCAGTACCCCCCCGGGGCGGGAGGGCCATACGCAGTATTTT. The chain carries TRBV19 and TRBJ2-3; 9 bases agree with TRBD2. This CDR3 region has 15 residues. The germline V gene encodes CDR1 LNHDA and CDR2 SQIVND (reference sequence). V shed 7 bases and J 7 bases; nucleotides not matched to a gene: 12. The full variable domain, rest sourced from reference TRBV19 and TRBJ2-3, is DGGITQSPKYLFRKEGQNVTLSCEQNLNHDAMYWYRQDPGQGLRLIYYSQIVNDFQKGDIAEGYSVSREKKESFPLTVTSAQKNPTAFYLCASTPPGREGHTQYFGPGTRLTVL.

The chain links TRBV27 to TRBJ1-2; 8 nucleotides agree with TRBD1. CDR1 and CDR2 (germline): MNHEY, SMNVEV (reference sequence). With V trimmed by 5 bases and J by 6 bases, 11 bases remained unmatched. The CDR3 loop spans 15 amino acids. The CDR3 region is CASSHSGTGSNGYTF. Here the CDR3 DNA reads TGTGCCAGCAGTCATTCCGGGACAGGCAGCAATGGCTACACCTTC.

The rearrangement uses TRBV2 and TRBJ2-2; maybe TRBD2 (7 bases). V gave up 3 bases and J gave up 5 bases, with 13 bases separating them. Germline loops: CDR1 SNHLY, CDR2 FYNNEI. The CDR3 runs to 15 residues. CDR3 sequence (DNA): TGTGCCAGCAGTGACCGGGGAGGGGGGACCGGGGAGCTGTTTTTT. It codes for CASSDRGGGTGELFF.

This clone turned up a few times. The CDR3 DNA follows: TGTGCCAGCAGTCCCCCGGACAGTAACACCGGGGAGCTGTTTTTT. This codes for CASSPPDSNTGELFF. The chain couples TRBV28 to TRBJ2-2; perhaps TRBD1 as D (6 bases). V was trimmed by 5 bases and J by 2 bases, leaving 12 bases between them. Germline CDR1 reads MDHEN; CDR2 reads SYDVKM. The CDR3 sequence is 15 residues long.

The rearrangement links TRBV7-9 to TRBJ2-7; D might be TRBD2 (6 bases). V lost 1 base and J lost 2, with 12 bases in between. Germline V CDR1 and CDR2: SEHNR, FQNEAQ (reference sequence). The CDR3 totals 15 residues. The CDR3 DNA follows: TGTGCCAGCAGCTTAGTGTCCGGGGGTGCCTACGAGCAGTACTTC. Residues: CASSLVSGGAYEQYF. The whole variable domain, remainder taken from reference TRBV7-9 and TRBJ2-7, is DTGVSQNPRHKITKRGQNVTFRCDPISEHNRLYWYRQTLGQGPEFLTYFQNEAQLEKSRLLSDRFSAERPKGSFSTLEIQRTEQGDSAMYLCASSLVSGGAYEQYFGPGTRLTVT.

This clone was observed once. This chain links TRBV2 with TRBJ1-6; 8 bases agree with TRBD1. Unmatched junction bases numbered 14, after V lost 7 bases and J lost 9 bases. The CDR3 runs 16 residues. The germline V gene encodes CDR1 SNHLY and CDR2 FYNNEI. DNA for the CDR3: TGTGCCAGCACCATCGAAACGACAGGGACAGGTTCACCCCTCCACTTT. Its translation: CASTIETTGTGSPLHF.

The gene calls are TRBV19 and TRBJ1-5; D is possibly TRBD1 (5 bases). CDR3 length: 13 residues. Germline values: CDR1 LNHDA, CDR2 SQIVND (reference sequence). Trimming cost V 4 bases and J 6 bases, with 10 bases left between them. CDR3 in amino acids: CASSRGVGQPQHF. In DNA form, the CDR3 reads TGTGCCAGTAGTAGGGGGGTCGGTCAGCCCCAGCATTTT. Supplemented by reference TRBV19 and TRBJ1-5, the full variable domain reads DGGITQSPKYLFRKEGQNVTLSCEQNLNHDAMYWYRQDPGQGLRLIYYSQIVNDFQKGDIAEGYSVSREKKESFPLTVTSAQKNPTAFYLCASSRGVGQPQHFGDGTRLSIL.

The CDR3 is CASSERSLSYNSPLHF. The CDR3 DNA sequence: TGTGCCAGCAGTGAGCGGTCCCTCTCCTATAATTCACCCCTCCACTTT. The rearrangement uses TRBV6-1 and TRBJ1-6; no definite D call. V lost 3 bases, J lost 0 bases, and 9 bases lay in between. This CDR3 is built from 16 residues. Germline CDR1 and CDR2: MNHNS and SASEGT.

The rearrangement uses TRBV24-1 and TRBJ2-1; 10 bases map to TRBD2. Germline CDR1 KGHDR, CDR2 SFDVKD. V lost 2 bases, J lost 8 bases, and 5 bases stayed unmatched. The CDR3 loop spans 15 amino acids. The CDR3: CATSDSSGSGDEQFF. Written as DNA, the CDR3 is TGTGCCACCAGTGATTCTAGCGGGAGTGGAGATGAGCAGTTCTTC.

This rearrangement joins TRBV11-2 to TRBJ2-7; no definite D call. Germline V lookup: CDR1 SGHAT, CDR2 FQNNGV. The V end lost 1 base, the J end lost 4 bases, and 8 bases lay between the germline ends. CDR3 size: 13 residues. The CDR3 DNA follows: TGTGCCAGCAGCTTAGGATGGCCTTACGAGCAGTACTTC. Its translation is CASSLGWPYEQYF.

There are a few counts of this clone. J is TRBJ1-4 and V is TRBV12-3 or TRBV12-4; D is ambiguous. Deletions cut 6 bases from V and 5 bases from J, with 4 bases between. The CDR3 covers 11 residues. DNA of the CDR3: TGTGCCAGCAGCCTAAATGAAAAACTGTTTTTT. It translates to CASSLNEKLFF.

The rearrangement joins TRBV6-6 to TRBJ2-2, with 7 positions matching TRBD1. The trim removed 2 bases at V and 4 bases at J, leaving 7 bases unmatched. CDR3 length equals 16 residues. CDR1 is MNHNY and CDR2 is SVGAGI in the germline V gene (reference sequence). As DNA, the CDR3 is TGTGCCAGCAGTTACCGGGACAGCAGCCTCACCGGGGAGCTGTTTTTT. Its protein product is CASSYRDSSLTGELFF.